These T cell receptor beta chains were read from a single sample in a study of blood T cell repertoires in COVID-19. TCRdb's copy holds only in-frame clones and misses some; the assay was immunoSEQ multiplex PCR. Found here are hundreds of thousands of clones, over 65% of them singletons; the top ten hold about 3%. The sequenced sample was peripheral blood. The source of these receptors is a woman aged 80 or over with acute or convalescent COVID-19. Both conserved end residues are part of each CDR3. Each record gives: CDR3 protein, CDR3 DNA, clone size, J gene, V gene, D gene. The D gene is left open where the match is weak. Clone size is not always given. Where it is, it says once, few, many or a class for expanded clones.

CDR3: CASSNSGGAATQYF
DNA: TGTGCCAGCAGTAATAGCGGGGGGGCAGCTACGCAGTATTTT
size: .
J: TRBJ2-3
V: TRBV6-2/TRBV6-3
D: TRBD2

CDR3: CASSDLVGQGTNYGYTF
DNA: TGTGCCAGCAGTGACCTGGTGGGACAGGGAACTAACTATGGCTACACCTTC
size: .
J: TRBJ1-2
V: TRBV6-1
D: TRBD1

CDR3: CASSRTSGGAGSYNEQFF
DNA: TGTGCCAGTAGCCGGACTAGCGGGGGGGCTGGGTCCTACAATGAGCAGTTCTTC
size: .
J: TRBJ2-1
V: TRBV19
D: TRBD2

CDR3: CASSYPRTGVTYEQYF
DNA: TGTGCCAGCAGTTACCCACGGACAGGGGTTACCTACGAGCAGTACTTC
size: .
J: TRBJ2-7
V: TRBV6-6
D: TRBD1

CDR3: CASNPGTHSNQPQHF
DNA: TGTGCCAGCAACCCCGGGACTCACAGCAATCAGCCCCAGCATTTT
size: .
J: TRBJ1-5
V: TRBV27
D: .

CDR3: CASSRDRGYEQYF
DNA: TGTGCCAGCAGCCGAGACAGGGGTTACGAGCAGTACTTC
size: .
J: TRBJ2-7
V: TRBV5-4
D: TRBD1

CDR3: CASSQGIGSPYEQYF
DNA: TGTGCCAGCAGCCAAGGAATCGGGAGCCCCTACGAGCAGTACTTC
size: .
J: TRBJ2-7
V: TRBV3-1/TRBV3-2
D: .

CDR3: CASRREPGMAEQYF
DNA: TGCGCCAGCCGGAGGGAACCGGGGATGGCGGAGCAGTACTTC
size: .
J: TRBJ2-7
V: TRBV5-1
D: .

CDR3: CASASPGRGSSYEQYF
DNA: TGTGCCAGTGCCAGCCCGGGACGGGGGTCCTCCTACGAGCAGTACTTC
size: few
J: TRBJ2-7
V: TRBV5-4
D: .

CDR3: CAWSTGAGVPDTQYF
DNA: TGTGCCTGGAGTACCGGTGCGGGAGTTCCAGATACGCAGTATTTT
size: .
J: TRBJ2-3
V: TRBV30
D: TRBD2

CDR3: CASSLGRGASGYTF
DNA: TGTGCCAGCAGCCTTGGGCGGGGCGCCTCTGGCTACACCTTC
size: .
J: TRBJ1-2
V: TRBV11-2
D: .

CDR3: CASSLGAGAVNTEAFF
DNA: TGTGCCAGCAGCCTGGGTGCAGGGGCGGTCAACACTGAAGCTTTCTTT
size: .
J: TRBJ1-1
V: TRBV5-4
D: .

CDR3: CASSQDLTGVGPGANVLTF
DNA: TGCGCCAGCAGCCAAGATCTTACAGGGGTAGGACCTGGGGCCAACGTCCTGACTTTC
size: .
J: TRBJ2-6
V: TRBV4-1
D: TRBD1